This T cell receptor (beta chain) is from a study of graft-versus-host responses after intestinal transplantation. Study-level background: Anti-thymocyte globulin was used for induction in all recipients, who then took tacrolimus and steroids for two to four years.

Worth noting for this clone: Its target is unknown.

This CDR3 contains 11 residues. Germline lookup yields CDR1 MNHNY and CDR2 SVGAGI (reference sequence). V gave up 0 bases and J gave up 10 bases, with 4 bases separating them. Generated by immunoSEQ multiplex PCR, the TCRdb table keeps only in-frame clones and is missing some. The top ten hold around 0.23% of the sample, which has about 51,000 clones, roughly 96% seen once. This TCR came from a human donor who was the organ donor for an intestinal transplant. The sample was unstimulated CD8+ T cells sorted from spleen or lymph node cells, taken before transplant. The V call is TRBV6-6, the J call TRBJ2-1; D call uncertain. For the CDR3, the DNA is TGTGCCAGCAGTTACTCAGGAGAGCAGTTCTTC. It encodes CASSYSGEQFF.